Given below is one TCR beta chain in context. Antigen specificity is unknown. This specimen comes from a study of graft-versus-host responses after intestinal transplantation. The CDR3 is made up of 14 amino acids. Germline V gives CDR1 MDHEN, CDR2 SYDVKM. Trimming cost V 2 bases and J 1 base, with 8 bases left between them. Only in-frame clones appear in the TCRdb table, and some are missing; sequencing was by immunoSEQ multiplex PCR. Here the sample spans tens of thousands of clones, 91% being singletons. This sample comprised unstimulated CD8+ T cells sorted from spleen or lymph node cells, obtained before intestinal transplant. The chain is built from TRBV28 and TRBJ1-1, with a weak D call TRBD1 (6 bases). This sequence was found in a human donor who received an intestinal transplant. The CDR3 DNA reads as TGTGCCAGCAGTTTAGGGACACCGAACACTGAAGCTTTCTTT. Translated: CASSLGTPNTEAFF.